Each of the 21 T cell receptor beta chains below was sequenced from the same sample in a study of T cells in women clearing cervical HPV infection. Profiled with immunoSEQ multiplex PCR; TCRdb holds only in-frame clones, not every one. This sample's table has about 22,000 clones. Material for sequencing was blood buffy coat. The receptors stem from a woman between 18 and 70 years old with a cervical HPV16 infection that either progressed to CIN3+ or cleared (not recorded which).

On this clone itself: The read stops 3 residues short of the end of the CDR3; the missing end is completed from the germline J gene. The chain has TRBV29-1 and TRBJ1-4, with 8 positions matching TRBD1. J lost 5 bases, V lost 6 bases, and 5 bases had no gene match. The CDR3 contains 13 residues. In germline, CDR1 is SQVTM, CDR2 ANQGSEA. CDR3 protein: CSVGQADNEKLFF. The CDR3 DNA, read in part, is TGCAGCGTGGGACAGGCGGACAATGAAAAA.

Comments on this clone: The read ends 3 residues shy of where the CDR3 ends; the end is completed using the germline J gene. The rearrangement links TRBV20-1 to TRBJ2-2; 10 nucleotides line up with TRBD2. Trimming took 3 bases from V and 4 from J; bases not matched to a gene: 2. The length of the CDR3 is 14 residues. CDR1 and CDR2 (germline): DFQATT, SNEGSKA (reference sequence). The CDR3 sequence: CSARLAGATGELFF. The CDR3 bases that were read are TGCAGTGCTAGGCTAGCGGGAGCCACCGGGGAG.

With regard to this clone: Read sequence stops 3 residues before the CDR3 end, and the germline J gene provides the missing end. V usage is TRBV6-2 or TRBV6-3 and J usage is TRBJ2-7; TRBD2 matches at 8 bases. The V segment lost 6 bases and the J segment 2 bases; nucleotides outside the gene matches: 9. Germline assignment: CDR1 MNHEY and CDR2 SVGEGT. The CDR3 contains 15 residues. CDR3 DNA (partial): TGTGCCAGCAGCAGACTAGCGTCGAGTGCCTACGAG. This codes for CASSRLASSAYE. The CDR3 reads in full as CASSRLASSAYEQYF.

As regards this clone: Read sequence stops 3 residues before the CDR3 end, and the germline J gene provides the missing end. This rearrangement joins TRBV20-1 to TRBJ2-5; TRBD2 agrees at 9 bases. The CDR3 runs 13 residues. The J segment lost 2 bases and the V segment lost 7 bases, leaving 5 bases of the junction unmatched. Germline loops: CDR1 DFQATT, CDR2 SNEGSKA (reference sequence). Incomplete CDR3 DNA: TGCAGTGGCGCGGGAGGGCGGCAAGAGACC. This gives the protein CSGAGGRQET. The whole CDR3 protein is CSGAGGRQETQYF.

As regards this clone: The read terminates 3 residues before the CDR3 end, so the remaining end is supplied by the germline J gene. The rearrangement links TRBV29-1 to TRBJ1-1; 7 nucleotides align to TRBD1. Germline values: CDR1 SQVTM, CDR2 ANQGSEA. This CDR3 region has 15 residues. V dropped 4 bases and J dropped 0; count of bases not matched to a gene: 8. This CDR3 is CSVVNGQAMNTEAFF. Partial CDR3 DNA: TGCAGCGTTGTTAATGGACAGGCAATGAACACTGAA. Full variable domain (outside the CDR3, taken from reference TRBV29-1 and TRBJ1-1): SAVISQKPSRDICQRGTSLTIQCQVDSQVTMMFWYRQQPGQSLTLIATANQGSEATYESGFVIDKFPISRPNLTFSTLTVSNMSPEDSSIYLCSVVNGQAMNTEAFFGQGTRLTVV.

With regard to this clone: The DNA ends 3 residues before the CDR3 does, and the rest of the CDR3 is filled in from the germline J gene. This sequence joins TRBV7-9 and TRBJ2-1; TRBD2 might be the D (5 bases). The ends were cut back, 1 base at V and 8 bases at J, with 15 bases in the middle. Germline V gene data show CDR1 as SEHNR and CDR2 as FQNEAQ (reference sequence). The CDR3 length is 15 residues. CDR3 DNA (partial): TGTGCCAGCAGCTTAGGGACTCAAAACGGCTATGAG. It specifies CASSLGTQNGYE. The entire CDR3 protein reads CASSLGTQNGYEQFF.

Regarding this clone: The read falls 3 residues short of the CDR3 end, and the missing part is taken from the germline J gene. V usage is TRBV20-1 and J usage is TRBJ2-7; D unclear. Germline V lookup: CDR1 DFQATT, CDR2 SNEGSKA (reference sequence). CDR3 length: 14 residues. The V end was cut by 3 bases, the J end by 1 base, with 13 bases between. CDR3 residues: CSASEETGSYEQYF. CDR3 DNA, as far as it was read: TGCAGTGCTAGTGAGGAGACTGGTTCCTACGAG.

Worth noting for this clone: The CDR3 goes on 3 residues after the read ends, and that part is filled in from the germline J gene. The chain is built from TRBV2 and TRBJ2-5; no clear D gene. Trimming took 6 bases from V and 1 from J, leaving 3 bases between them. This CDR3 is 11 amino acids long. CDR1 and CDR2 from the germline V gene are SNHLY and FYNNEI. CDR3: CASSFQETQYF. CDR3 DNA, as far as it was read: TGTGCCAGCAGCTTCCAAGAGACC. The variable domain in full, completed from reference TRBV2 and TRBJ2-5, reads EPEVTQTPSHQVTQMGQEVILRCVPISNHLYFYWYRQILGQKVEFLVSFYNNEISEKSEIFDDQFSVERPDGSNFTLKIRSTKLEDSAMYFCASSFQETQYFGPGTRLLVL.

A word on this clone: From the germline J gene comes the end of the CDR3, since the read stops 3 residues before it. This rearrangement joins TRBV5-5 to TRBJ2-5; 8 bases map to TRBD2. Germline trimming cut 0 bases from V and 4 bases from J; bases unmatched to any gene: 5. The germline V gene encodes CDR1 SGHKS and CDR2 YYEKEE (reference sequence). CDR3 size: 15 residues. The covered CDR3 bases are TGTGCCAGCAGCTTGGGAGCGGGAGTCGGAGAGACC. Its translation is CASSLGAGVGET. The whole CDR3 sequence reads CASSLGAGVGETQYF.

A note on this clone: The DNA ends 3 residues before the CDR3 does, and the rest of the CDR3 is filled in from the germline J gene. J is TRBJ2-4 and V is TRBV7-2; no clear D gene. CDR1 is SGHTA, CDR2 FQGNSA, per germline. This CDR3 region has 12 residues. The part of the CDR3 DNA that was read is TGTGCCAGCAGCTTATCCCTAGGAATT. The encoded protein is CASSLSLGI. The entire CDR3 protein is CASSLSLGIQYF.

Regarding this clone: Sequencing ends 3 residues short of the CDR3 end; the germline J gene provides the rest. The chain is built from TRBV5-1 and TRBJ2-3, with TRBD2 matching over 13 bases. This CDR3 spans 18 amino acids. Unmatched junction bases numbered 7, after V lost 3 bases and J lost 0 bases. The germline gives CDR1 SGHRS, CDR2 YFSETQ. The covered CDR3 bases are TGCGCCAGCAGCTACGGGACTAGCGGGGCTGCTAGCACAGATACG. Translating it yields CASSYGTSGAASTDT. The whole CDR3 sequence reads CASSYGTSGAASTDTQYF.

CDR3 DNA, as far as it was read: TGTGCCAGCAGTGAAATCTCGCAGGAGCCC. Translation: CASSEISQEP. The whole CDR3 sequence is CASSEISQEPQHF. The V and J genes are TRBV6-1 and TRBJ1-5; no clear D gene. Read coverage stops 3 residues before the CDR3 terminus; the germline J gene supplies the remainder. V shed 2 bases and J shed 8 bases, with 10 bases lying between them. Germline-derived CDR1 and CDR2 are MNHNS and SASEGT. CDR3 length: 13 residues.

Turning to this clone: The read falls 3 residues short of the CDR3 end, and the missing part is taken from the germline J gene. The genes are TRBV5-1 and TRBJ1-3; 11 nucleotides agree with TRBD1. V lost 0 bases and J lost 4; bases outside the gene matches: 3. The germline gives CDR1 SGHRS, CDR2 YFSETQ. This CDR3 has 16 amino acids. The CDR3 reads CASSLGTGGSGNTIYF. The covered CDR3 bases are TGCGCCAGCAGCTTGGGGACAGGGGGCTCAGGAAACACC.

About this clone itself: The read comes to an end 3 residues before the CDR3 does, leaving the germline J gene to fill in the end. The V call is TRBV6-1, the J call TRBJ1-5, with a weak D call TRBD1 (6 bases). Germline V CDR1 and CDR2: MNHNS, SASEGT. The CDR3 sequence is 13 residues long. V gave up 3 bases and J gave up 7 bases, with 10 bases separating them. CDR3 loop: CASSELQGQPQHF. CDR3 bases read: TGTGCCAGCAGTGAGCTACAGGGACAGCCC.

CDR3 sequence: CASSRQGTGELFF. The DNA read from the CDR3 is TGTGCCAGCAGTCGACAGGGCACCGGGGAG. The chain combines TRBV2 with TRBJ2-2; 7 bases map to TRBD1. The CDR3 end is not reached by the read, which stops 3 residues before it; the germline J gene fills it in. The germline V gene encodes CDR1 SNHLY and CDR2 FYNNEI. The ends lost 5 bases at V and 4 bases at J; junction bases unmatched: 1. The CDR3 extends over 13 amino acids.

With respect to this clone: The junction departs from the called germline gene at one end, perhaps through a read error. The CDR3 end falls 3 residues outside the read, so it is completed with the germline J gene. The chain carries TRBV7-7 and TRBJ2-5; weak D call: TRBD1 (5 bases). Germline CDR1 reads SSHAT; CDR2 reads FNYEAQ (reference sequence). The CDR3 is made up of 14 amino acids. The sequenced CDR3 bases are TGTGCTAGCAGCTTGGCAGGGCGCCAAGAGACC. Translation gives CASSLAGRQET. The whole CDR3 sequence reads CASSLAGRQETQYF.

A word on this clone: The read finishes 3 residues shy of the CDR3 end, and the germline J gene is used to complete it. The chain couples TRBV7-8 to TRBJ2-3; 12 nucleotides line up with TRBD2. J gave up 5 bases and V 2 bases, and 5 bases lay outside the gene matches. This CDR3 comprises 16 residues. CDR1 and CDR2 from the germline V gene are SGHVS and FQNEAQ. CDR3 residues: CASSLRLAGGGDTQYF. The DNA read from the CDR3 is TGTGCCAGCAGCTTAAGGCTAGCGGGAGGGGGAGATACG.

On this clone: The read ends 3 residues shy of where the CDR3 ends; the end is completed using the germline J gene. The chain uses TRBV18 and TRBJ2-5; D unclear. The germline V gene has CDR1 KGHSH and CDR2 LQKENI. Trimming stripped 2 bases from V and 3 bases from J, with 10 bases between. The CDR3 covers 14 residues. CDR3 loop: CASSPRADEETQYF. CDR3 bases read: TGTGCCAGCTCACCAAGGGCAGACGAAGAGACC.

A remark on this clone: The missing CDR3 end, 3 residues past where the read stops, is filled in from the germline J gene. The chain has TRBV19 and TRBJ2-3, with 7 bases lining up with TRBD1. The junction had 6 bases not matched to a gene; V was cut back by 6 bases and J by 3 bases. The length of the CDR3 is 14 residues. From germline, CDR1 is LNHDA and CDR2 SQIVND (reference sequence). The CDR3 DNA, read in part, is TGTGCCAGTAGACAGGGGCTGGGGACAGATACG. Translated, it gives CASRQGLGTDT. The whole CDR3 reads CASRQGLGTDTQYF.

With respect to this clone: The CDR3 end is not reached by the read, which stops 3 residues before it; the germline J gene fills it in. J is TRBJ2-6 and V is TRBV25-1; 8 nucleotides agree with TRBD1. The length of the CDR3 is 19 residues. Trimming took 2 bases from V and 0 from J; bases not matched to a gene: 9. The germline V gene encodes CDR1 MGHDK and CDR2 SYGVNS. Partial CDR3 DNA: TGTGCCAGCAGTGAACGAATGACAGGGGTCACCTCTGGGGCCAACGTC. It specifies CASSERMTGVTSGANV. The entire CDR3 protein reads CASSERMTGVTSGANVLTF. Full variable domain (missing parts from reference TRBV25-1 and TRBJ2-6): EADIYQTPRYLVIGTGKKITLECSQTMGHDKMYWYQQDPGMELHLIHYSYGVNSTEKGDLSSESTVSRIRTEHFPLTLESARPSHTSQYLCASSERMTGVTSGANVLTFGAGSRLTVL.

CDR3 bases read: TGTGCCAGCTCACGTGGTACGGGGGGA. It translates to CASSRGTGG. The CDR3 reads in full as CASSRGTGGLFF. The gene calls are TRBV18 and TRBJ1-4; possibly TRBD1 for D (5 bases). The read stops 3 residues short of the end of the CDR3; the missing end is completed from the germline J gene. This CDR3 spans 12 amino acids. Germline V gives CDR1 KGHSH, CDR2 LQKENI.